Sequencing of this T cell receptor (beta chain) was carried out in a study of blood T cell repertoires in COVID-19. Study details: PBMCs, B-cell-depleted T cells, or T cells provided the cDNA or gDNA that made up the material.

Per the original data handling: Amplifying reference gene primers gave estimates of nucleated cell counts. Here immunoSEQ multiplex PCR was the method, and the copy in TCRdb shows in-frame clones only, minus some. The D gene and trimming were derived from the DNA, and the V and J assignments and clone size from that table. The sample comprises around 110,000 clones, approximately 84% of which are singletons, and approximately 7% rests with the top ten. The V end lost 0 bases, the J end lost 9 bases, and 12 bases lay between the germline ends. CDR3 size: 15 residues. CDR1 is MNHNS and CDR2 is SASEGT in the germline V gene.

Material for sequencing was peripheral blood. This sequence originates from a man aged 70-80 years with active or convalescent COVID-19. The chain uses TRBV6-1 and TRBJ1-6, with a tentative D call TRBD1 (5 bases). The CDR3 loop reads CASSEAGQGISPLHF. CDR3 sequence (DNA): TGTGCCAGCAGTGAAGCGGGGCAGGGAATTTCACCCCTCCACTTT.